Each of the 18 T cell receptor beta chains below was sequenced from the same sample in a study of post-analysis software for immune sequencing data. Study observations and caveats: A few TRBV segments were significantly more frequent in patients than in controls. TRBV5-6, TRBV5-1 and TRBV20-1 were among these segments.

TCR beta cDNA libraries included unique molecular identifiers. Using its own MiXCR run on the PCR reads, TCRdb lists one record per CDR3 protein. This table has roughly 600,000 distinct CDR3 sequences, 40% to 50% appearing once. Their antigen targets remain unknown. Source material: blood. The receptors come from a girl aged 10 to 17 with multiple sclerosis.

This clonotype has just a few counts. The chain combines TRBV6-5 with TRBJ2-5; weak D call: TRBD2 (5 bases). Germline assignment: CDR1 MNHEY and CDR2 SVGAGI. The ends were cut back, 7 bases at V and 5 bases at J, with 20 bases in the middle. The CDR3 is made up of 15 amino acids. The CDR3 is CASTRTSRIGETQYF. In DNA, the CDR3 is TGTGCCAGCACCCGTACTAGTCGGATAGGTGAGACCCAGTACTTC.

This clonotype showed up just once. V and J are TRBV15 and TRBJ2-1; the D is unclear. From germline, CDR1 is LNHNV and CDR2 YYDKDF (reference sequence). The length of the CDR3 is 14 residues. V lost 0 bases and J lost 3, with 6 bases in between. As DNA, the CDR3 is TGTGCCACCAGCAGAGAACCCGACTACAATGAGCAGTTCTTC. Residues: CATSREPDYNEQFF.

The chain employs TRBV5-1 and TRBJ1-2; unclear D gene. The V gene's germline CDR1 is SGHRS and CDR2 YFSETQ. Trimming took 3 bases from V and 7 from J, leaving 13 bases between them. The CDR3 is made up of 13 amino acids. CDR3 in amino acids: CASSSVDGAGYTF. CDR3 sequence (DNA): TGCGCCAGCAGCTCGGTGGATGGCGCTGGCTACACCTTC.

This rearrangement joins TRBV29-1 to TRBJ2-1; 9 bases match TRBD2. The trim removed 6 bases at V and 2 bases at J, leaving 8 bases unmatched. Germline CDR1 reads SQVTM; CDR2 reads ANQGSEA. The CDR3 loop spans 15 amino acids. The CDR3 protein is CSVARSGSAYNEQFF. Here the CDR3 DNA reads TGCAGCGTCGCTCGTAGCGGGAGCGCCTACAATGAGCAGTTCTTC.

This clonotype was seen at least ten times. The chain is built from TRBV6-5 and TRBJ2-3; 7 nucleotides line up with TRBD1. There are 13 residues in the CDR3. V shed 9 bases, J shed 2 bases, and the junction held 5 bases outside the gene matches. Germline assignment: CDR1 MNHEY and CDR2 SVGAGI. This CDR3 reads CASTDRATDTQYF. CDR3 nucleotides: TGTGCCAGTACTGACAGGGCCACAGATACGCAGTATTTT.

This chain joins TRBV7-3 and TRBJ1-5; TRBD1 might be the D (6 bases). Looked up from germline, CDR1 is SGHTA and CDR2 is FQGTGA. V shed 6 bases and J shed 7 bases, with 13 bases lying between them. The CDR3 is made up of 13 amino acids. The CDR3 DNA sequence: TGTGCCAGCAGTAAGGACAGAGGGCAGCCCCAGCATTTT. Translating gives CASSKDRGQPQHF.

This clonotype occurred a few times. The genes are TRBV27 and TRBJ2-5; D may correspond to TRBD1 or TRBD2 (5 bases each). CDR3 size: 14 residues. The germline V and J ends were trimmed by 4 bases and 5 bases, with 14 bases remaining between them. The V gene's germline CDR1 is MNHEY and CDR2 SMNVEV (reference sequence). The CDR3 loop is CASSYGGLGETQYF. CDR3 nucleotides: TGTGCCAGCAGTTATGGGGGTCTGGGGGAGACCCAGTACTTC.

This clonotype was counted only a few times. This chain joins TRBV20-1 and TRBJ1-5; D gene ambiguous. The germline V gene encodes CDR1 DFQATT and CDR2 SNEGSKA (reference sequence). V was trimmed by 3 bases and J by 0 bases, leaving 12 bases between them. The CDR3 covers 15 residues. The CDR3 DNA sequence: TGCAGTGCTAGTCGTGGAGGGAATAGCAATCAGCCCCAGCATTTT. Protein sequence: CSASRGGNSNQPQHF.

This clonotype has only a few counts. The CDR3 reads CSATTGATYEQYF. The CDR3 region has the DNA TGCAGTGCTACGACAGGAGCTACCTACGAGCAGTACTTC. This chain links TRBV20-1 with TRBJ2-7; D might be TRBD1 (6 bases). The CDR3 is 13 residues long. The ends were cut back, 4 bases at V and 2 bases at J, with 12 bases in the middle. In germline, CDR1 is DFQATT, CDR2 SNEGSKA (reference sequence).

The table lists this clonotype with a few counts. This sequence joins TRBV27 and TRBJ2-3; maybe TRBD2 (6 bases). The length of the CDR3 is 16 residues. V was pared by 2 bases and J by 1 base, with 13 bases between. CDR1 MNHEY and CDR2 SMNVEV come from the germline V gene (reference sequence). The CDR3 sequence is CASSLGGGSGTDTQYF. The CDR3 DNA is TGTGCCAGCAGTTTAGGGGGAGGAAGCGGCACAGATACGCAGTATTTT.

The rearrangement joins TRBV20-1 to TRBJ1-2; 7 bases fit TRBD1. Germline V gene data show CDR1 as DFQATT and CDR2 as SNEGSKA (reference sequence). With V trimmed by 0 bases and J by 2 bases, 0 bases remained unmatched. CDR3 length equals 13 residues. DNA of the CDR3: TGCAGTGCTAGAGAAGGGGGCAACTATGGCTACACCTTC. Protein: CSAREGGNYGYTF.

The chain carries TRBV6-5 and TRBJ2-3; 8 bases fit TRBD1. With V trimmed by 6 bases and J by 3 bases, 5 bases remained unmatched. The CDR3 runs 14 residues. Per germline, CDR1 MNHEY and CDR2 SVGAGI. The CDR3 nucleotides read TGTGCCAGCAGGACCCAGGGGGCGACAGATACGCAGTATTTT. Its protein product is CASRTQGATDTQYF.

This clonotype has just a few counts. The rearrangement links TRBV5-5 to TRBJ2-1; D not resolved. The ends were cut back, 4 bases at V and 4 bases at J, with 15 bases in the middle. The CDR3 extends over 15 amino acids. Germline CDR1 is SGHKS and CDR2 is YYEKEE (reference sequence). CDR3 nucleotides: TGTGCCAGCAGCCGCGCCCAAGGTGTGTACAATGAGCAGTTCTTC. Amino acids: CASSRAQGVYNEQFF.

The chain recombines TRBV20-1 with TRBJ2-1; D is undetermined. The V end was cut by 4 bases, the J end by 0 bases, with 10 bases between. This CDR3 spans 14 amino acids. CDR1 is DFQATT, CDR2 SNEGSKA, per germline (reference sequence). This chain's CDR3 is CSAKLPSSYNEQFF. CDR3 coding DNA: TGCAGTGCTAAATTGCCGAGCTCCTACAATGAGCAGTTCTTC.

The chain links TRBV7-2 to TRBJ2-7; no firm D call. V shed 5 bases and J shed 2 bases, with 16 bases lying between them. This CDR3 spans 15 amino acids. CDR1 is SGHTA, CDR2 FQGNSA, per germline. CDR3 nucleotide sequence: TGTGCCAGCAGCCAAAGCAAGAGGCCAGCCTACGAGCAGTACTTC. Amino acids: CASSQSKRPAYEQYF.

This rearrangement joins TRBV3-1 to TRBJ2-5, with a tentative D call TRBD1 (5 bases). The J call may be in error: the DNA end matches TRBJ2-7 better. CDR3 size: 15 residues. Germline-derived CDR1 and CDR2 are LGHDT and YNNKEL (reference sequence). The DNA of the CDR3 is TGTGCCAGCAGTCCTCAGGGCAGGGACTCCTACGAGCAGTACTTC. Translation: CASSPQGRDSYEQYF.

This clonotype was counted only a few times. This chain links TRBV28 with TRBJ2-5; D gene ambiguous. V lost 6 bases, J lost 7 bases, and 18 bases lay in between. The germline V gene has CDR1 MDHEN and CDR2 SYDVKM. The CDR3 extends over 14 amino acids. As DNA, the CDR3 is TGTGCCAGCAGGTGGGGTAGCTCAACGGGGACCCAGTACTTC. Translated, it gives CASRWGSSTGTQYF.

This clonotype was detected a few times. The chain is built from TRBV4-1 and TRBJ2-7, with 7 bases matching TRBD1. The CDR3 covers 15 residues. CDR1 is MGHRA, CDR2 YSYEKL, per germline. The trim removed 1 base at V and 2 bases at J, leaving 5 bases unmatched. The CDR3, as DNA: TGCGCCAGCAGCCAAGGCGACAGGGTGGCCTACGAGCAGTACTTC. Residues: CASSQGDRVAYEQYF.